These 31 T cell receptor beta chains originate from one sample sequenced in a study of T cells in Graves' hyperthyroidism and ophthalmopathy. Amplification of TCR beta CDR3 regions used RNA as the template. The TCR CDR3 was amplified in a first-round RT-PCR using the HTBI primer set. TCRdb re-called the multiplex PCR reads with MiXCR, one entry per CDR3 protein. The data hold under 350,000 distinct CDR3 sequences, with 20% to 25% observed a single time. The sequenced sample was blood. The receptors stem from a woman aged 45-65 years with Graves' hyperthyroidism.

In its sample, this clonotype was seen a few times. The genes are TRBV2 and TRBJ1-1; the D is unclear. Trimming stripped 4 bases from V and 0 bases from J, with 12 bases between. Germline V CDR1 and CDR2: SNHLY, FYNNEI. CDR3 length: 15 amino acids. DNA for the CDR3: TGTGCCAGCAGTGGGCTCCTTGCCCTGAACACTGAAGCTTTCTTT. This sequence encodes CASSGLLALNTEAFF. Full variable domain (missing parts from reference TRBV2 and TRBJ1-1): EPEVTQTPSHQVTQMGQEVILRCVPISNHLYFYWYRQILGQKVEFLVSFYNNEISEKSEIFDDQFSVERPDGSNFTLKIRSTKLEDSAMYFCASSGLLALNTEAFFGQGTRLTVV.

This rearrangement joins TRBV10-1 to TRBJ1-2; maybe TRBD1 (6 bases). Trimming removed 2 bases from V and 3 bases from J, with 22 bases in between. This CDR3 is built from 18 residues. Germline values: CDR1 WNHNN, CDR2 SYGVQD (reference sequence). The CDR3 protein is CASSEPDPGHRRDYGYTF. CDR3 DNA sequence: TGCGCCAGCAGTGAGCCTGATCCGGGACACCGTCGTGACTATGGCTACACCTTC.

This clonotype has more than one count but fewer than ten. V is TRBV6-1 and J is TRBJ1-3; D uncertain. Between the trimmed V and J ends, which lost 6 bases and 0 bases, there was a span of 12 bases. Germline loops: CDR1 MNHNS, CDR2 SASEGT. CDR3 length: 15 amino acids. The DNA for the CDR3 is TGTGCCAGCAGAGAAACACCCAGCTCTGGAAACACCATATATTTT. This encodes CASRETPSSGNTIYF.

This clonotype was found a few times. The chain recombines TRBV20-1 with TRBJ1-5, with 9 bases lining up with TRBD1. This CDR3 has 17 amino acids. Trimming took 3 bases from V and 1 from J; bases not matched to a gene: 10. CDR1 and CDR2 (germline): DFQATT, SNEGSKA (reference sequence). CDR3: CSASGTGKVESNQPQHF. The DNA for the CDR3 is TGCAGTGCTAGCGGGACAGGGAAAGTCGAAAGCAATCAGCCCCAGCATTTT.

The rearrangement uses TRBV30 and TRBJ2-7, with TRBD2 matching 12 bases. The germline V gene has CDR1 GTSNPN and CDR2 SVGIG (reference sequence). CDR3 length equals 12 residues. V was clipped by 4 bases and J by 7 bases; unmatched bases: 2. The CDR3 coding sequence is TGTGCCTGGACTAGCGGGAGGGGTGAGCAGTACTTC. It translates to CAWTSGRGEQYF.

The table lists this clonotype with many counts. The J gene is TRBJ2-5, the V gene TRBV2, with 12 positions matching TRBD2. Germline V gene sequence: CDR1 SNHLY, CDR2 FYNNEI. The J segment lost 2 bases and the V segment lost 7 bases, leaving 14 bases of the junction unmatched. This CDR3 contains 18 residues. DNA of the CDR3: TGTGCCAGCACTCTGACGGCGACTAGCGGGAGTCAACAAGAGACCCAGTACTTC. Protein product: CASTLTATSGSQQETQYF.

J is TRBJ2-1 and V is TRBV12-3 or TRBV12-4, with D perhaps matching TRBD1 or TRBD2 (6 bases each). Trimming removed 3 bases at V and 7 bases at J, with 16 bases between. This CDR3 region has 15 residues. CDR3 in amino acids: CASSLVGGLGNEQFF. The CDR3 coding sequence is TGTGCCAGCAGTTTGGTGGGGGGCCTTGGGAATGAGCAGTTCTTC.

This clonotype came up many times. The chain carries TRBV6-1 and TRBJ1-1, with 9 bases matching TRBD1. In germline, CDR1 is MNHNS, CDR2 SASEGT. This CDR3 spans 16 amino acids. Trimming removed 1 base from V and 0 bases from J; junction bases left unmatched: 3. CDR3 sequence (DNA): TGTGCCAGCAGTGAAGGGACAGGGGTTATGAACACTGAAGCTTTCTTT. Its protein is CASSEGTGVMNTEAFF.

This clonotype was seen at least ten times. The chain links TRBV28 to TRBJ2-1; 12 nucleotides align to TRBD2. Per the germline V gene, CDR1 is MDHEN and CDR2 is SYDVKM. This CDR3 is 18 amino acids long. J gave up 4 bases and V 5 bases, and 12 bases lay outside the gene matches. The CDR3 sequence: CASSPLPGLAGNYNEQFF. In nucleotides, the CDR3 is TGTGCCAGCAGTCCCCTACCCGGACTAGCGGGGAATTACAATGAGCAGTTCTTC.

The chain uses TRBV7-3 and TRBJ2-7, with 10 positions matching TRBD1. J gave up 2 bases and V 2 bases, and 6 bases lay outside the gene matches. The CDR3 covers 16 residues. Germline-derived CDR1 and CDR2 are SGHTA and FQGTGA. In DNA, the CDR3 is TGTGCCAGCAGCTTAGACGACAGGGGGCGCACCTACGAGCAGTACTTC. Its translation: CASSLDDRGRTYEQYF.

This clonotype has ten or more counts. The CDR3 DNA reads TGTGCCAGCAGTTACTCAGGGGGACAAGAGACCCAGTACTTC. Translation: CASSYSGGQETQYF. The V gene is TRBV6-5, the J gene TRBJ2-5, with D maybe TRBD1 (6 bases). Looked up from germline, CDR1 is MNHEY and CDR2 is SVGAGI. Trimming left V 0 bases short and J 2 bases short, with 7 bases between. The CDR3 totals 14 residues.

In its sample, this clonotype was seen a few times. This chain uses TRBV28 with TRBJ1-2, with D perhaps matching TRBD1 (6 bases). This CDR3 spans 12 amino acids. V lost 11 bases, J lost 7 bases, and 17 bases lay in between. Germline V gene sequence: CDR1 MDHEN, CDR2 SYDVKM. The chain's CDR3 is CAGGREFGGYTF. The DNA for the CDR3 is TGTGCCGGGGGCAGGGAGTTTGGTGGCTACACCTTC.

Only a few counts were recorded for this clonotype. The chain combines TRBV6-2 or TRBV6-3 with TRBJ2-7; no clear D. This CDR3 has 13 residues. Per the germline V gene, CDR1 is MNHEY and CDR2 is SVGEGT. V lost 2 bases to trimming and J lost 2 bases, with 7 bases between them. CDR3 protein: CASSYKAPYEQYF. CDR3 bases: TGTGCCAGCAGTTACAAGGCCCCCTACGAGCAGTACTTC.

Remarks on this clonotype: One base away lies a much larger clone, so this may be a sequencing read error. The V gene is TRBV7-8, the J gene TRBJ1-1; D might be TRBD1 (6 bases). Germline-derived CDR1 and CDR2 are SGHVS and FQNEAQ. V was trimmed by 1 base and J by 10 bases, leaving 16 bases between them. CDR3 size: 14 residues. This CDR3 reads CASSLGGTREIAFF. The CDR3 bases are TGTGCCAGCAGCTTAGGAGGGACAAGGGAAATAGCTTTCTTT. The variable domain in full, completed from reference TRBV7-8 and TRBJ1-1, reads GAGVSQSPRYKVAKRGQDVALRCDPISGHVSLFWYQQALGQGPEFLTYFQNEAQLDKSGLPSDRFFAERPEGSVSTLKIQRTQQEDSAVYLCASSLGGTREIAFFGQGTRLTVV.

This clonotype was recorded at least ten times. The CDR3 DNA reads TGTGCCAGCAGCCAAGCCGGCCCGGCAGGGCCAGGGACTGAAGCTTTCTTT. As protein: CASSQAGPAGPGTEAFF. This chain links TRBV3-1 with TRBJ1-1; maybe TRBD1 (5 bases). CDR1 and CDR2 (germline): LGHDT, YNNKEL (reference sequence). V gave up 1 base and J gave up 5 bases, with 20 bases separating them. There are 17 residues in the CDR3.

The table lists this clonotype with many counts. CDR3 sequence (DNA): TGCAGTGCTAGAGCCCCGTCGGGCGGACGGAAGGAAAAACTGTTTTTT. It translates to CSARAPSGGRKEKLFF. The V gene is TRBV20-1, the J gene TRBJ1-4; no clear D gene. The germline V gene encodes CDR1 DFQATT and CDR2 SNEGSKA (reference sequence). This CDR3 contains 16 residues. Trimming pared 1 base from V and 8 bases from J, leaving 20 bases between.

Comments on this clonotype: This may be a read error: a much more frequent sequence differs by one nucleotide. This chain connects TRBV13 to TRBJ2-1, with D perhaps TRBD2 (6 bases). This CDR3 is 17 amino acids long. Germline V lookup: CDR1 PRHDT, CDR2 FYEKMQ (reference sequence). The CDR3 spells CAGSLAIRAGRGNEQFF. The CDR3 coding sequence is TGTGCCGGCAGCTTAGCGATTCGGGCAGGGCGGGGCAATGAGCAGTTCTTC.

Many counts were recorded for this clonotype. The chain joins TRBV9 to TRBJ2-5; 8 bases are shared with TRBD2. CDR1 and CDR2 (germline): SGDLS, YYNGEE. This CDR3 has 15 residues. Trimming took 4 bases from V and 5 from J; bases not matched to a gene: 10. CDR3 in amino acids: CASSSSAGGQETQYF. As DNA, the CDR3 is TGTGCCAGCAGCTCCTCGGCGGGGGGCCAGGAGACCCAGTACTTC.

There are a few counts of this clonotype. The chain is built from TRBV9 and TRBJ2-2; D is uncertain. Germline loops: CDR1 SGDLS, CDR2 YYNGEE. This CDR3 contains 17 residues. Trimming took off 1 base at V and 1 base at J, with 14 bases between the two ends. The CDR3 reads CASSVNQWTGNTGELFF. The CDR3 DNA sequence: TGTGCCAGCAGCGTAAATCAGTGGACGGGGAACACCGGGGAGCTGTTTTTT.

This clonotype was detected only a few times. CDR3 nucleotide sequence: TGCAGTGGGGGTTCGATACCGGGACAGGAGACCTACGAGCAGTACTTC. Protein product: CSGGSIPGQETYEQYF. The chain employs TRBV20-1 and TRBJ2-7; 8 positions match TRBD1. This CDR3 comprises 16 residues. Germline V lookup: CDR1 DFQATT, CDR2 SNEGSKA (reference sequence). Germline trimming cut 7 bases from V and 2 bases from J; bases unmatched to any gene: 16.

This clonotype was seen ten or more times. The genes are TRBV7-6 and TRBJ2-2; D is unresolved. The CDR3 length is 12 residues. Trimming took 1 base from V and 7 from J, leaving 4 bases between them. Germline V CDR1 and CDR2: SGHVS, FNYEAQ. CDR3 sequence: CASSLGSGELFF. For the CDR3, the DNA is TGTGCCAGCAGCTTAGGTAGCGGGGAGCTGTTTTTT.

The sample holds a few counts of this clonotype. This sequence may be a read error, since a much larger clone differs from it by one base. The gene calls are TRBV29-1 and TRBJ1-2; a possible D gene is TRBD1 (6 bases). With 3 bases removed from V and 8 bases from J, the gap between germline ends came to 13 bases. The CDR3 consists of 12 residues. Looked up from germline, CDR1 is SQVTM and CDR2 is ANQGSEA. CDR3 nucleotide sequence: TGCAGCGTTGACGCAGGGGACCTCGGCTACACCTTC. Protein: CSVDAGDLGYTF.

To note about this clonotype: A read error may explain this, as a much larger clone is one base away. V gene TRBV28 combines with J gene TRBJ2-5, with D perhaps assigned TRBD1 or TRBD2 (6 bases each). CDR1 is MDHEN, CDR2 SYDVKM, per germline. This CDR3 is 14 amino acids long. The CDR3 region has the DNA TGTGCCAGCAGTCCTCTGGGGGGCGAAGAGACCCGGTACTTC. It specifies CASSPLGGEETRYF.

The chain combines TRBV6-1 with TRBJ2-7; 11 bases agree with TRBD1. The junction had 7 bases not matched to a gene; V was cut back by 6 bases and J by 6 bases. Germline loops: CDR1 MNHNS, CDR2 SASEGT. The CDR3 sequence is 14 residues long. In DNA form, the CDR3 reads TGTGCCAGCAGGAGCCGGGGACAGGGGGTCGAGCAGTACTTC. Translating it yields CASRSRGQGVEQYF.

This clonotype has more than one count but fewer than ten. The V and J genes are TRBV4-1 and TRBJ2-1; unclear D gene. V was pared by 6 bases and J by 3 bases, with 3 bases between. The CDR3 covers 11 residues. Germline V CDR1 and CDR2: MGHRA, YSYEKL. CDR3 residues: CASSHYNEQFF. The CDR3 coding sequence is TGCGCCAGCAGTCACTACAATGAGCAGTTCTTC.

The sample holds many counts of this clonotype. The chain joins TRBV3-1 to TRBJ2-7; TRBD2 agrees at 9 bases. After removal of 1 base from V and 3 bases from J, the junction contained 1 base not matched to a gene. This CDR3 contains 14 residues. In germline, CDR1 is LGHDT, CDR2 YNNKEL (reference sequence). CDR3 DNA: TGTGCCAGCAGCCAAGGACTAGCGGACTACGAGCAGTACTTC. This codes for CASSQGLADYEQYF.

This clonotype showed up many times. The J gene is TRBJ1-5, the V gene TRBV6-1; D is ambiguous. CDR1 and CDR2 (germline): MNHNS, SASEGT. V lost 2 bases to trimming and J lost 2 bases, with 10 bases between them. The CDR3 extends over 15 amino acids. The CDR3 nucleotides are TGTGCCAGCAGTGAAATCTACTGGGGCAATCAGCCCCAGCATTTT. Its protein product is CASSEIYWGNQPQHF.

This clonotype was found many times. The gene calls are TRBV28 and TRBJ2-2; 11 nucleotides align to TRBD1. Germline-derived CDR1 and CDR2 are MDHEN and SYDVKM. Trimming cost V 5 bases and J 3 bases; bases outside gene matches: 5. This CDR3 region has 16 residues. The CDR3 DNA follows: TGTGCCAGCAGTCCCGGGACAGGGGGGTACACCGGGGAGCTGTTTTTT. Protein: CASSPGTGGYTGELFF.

This clonotype showed up many times. The rearrangement joins TRBV18 to TRBJ1-1; perhaps TRBD1 as D (6 bases). V was clipped by 2 bases and J by 1 base, with 14 bases between them. Germline lookup yields CDR1 KGHSH and CDR2 LQKENI. The CDR3 covers 16 residues. DNA for the CDR3: TGTGCCAGCTCACCAATGTTGGGGGCTGGGAACACTGAAGCTTTCTTT. This encodes CASSPMLGAGNTEAFF.

This rearrangement joins TRBV19 to TRBJ2-2, with D perhaps matching TRBD2 (5 bases). Trimming removed 5 bases at V and 4 bases at J, with 8 bases between. Germline values: CDR1 LNHDA, CDR2 SQIVND (reference sequence). The CDR3 runs 13 residues. CDR3 in amino acids: CASSERATGELFF. CDR3 bases: TGTGCCAGTAGTGAGAGGGCCACCGGGGAGCTGTTTTTT.

This clonotype occurred a few times. The gene calls are TRBV30 and TRBJ1-5; TRBD1 matches 11 bases. J was trimmed by 7 bases and V by 1 base; bases with no gene match: 6. Germline V gives CDR1 GTSNPN, CDR2 SVGIG (reference sequence). This CDR3 has 15 amino acids. CDR3 region: CAWSEGTGGGQPQHF. CDR3 DNA sequence: TGTGCCTGGAGTGAAGGGACAGGGGGAGGGCAGCCCCAGCATTTT.